This T cell receptor beta chain is drawn from a study of blood T cells in healthy people across ages. Combining a sample-barcoded 5' primer with a J-beta primer mix, a second PCR ran for roughly 6 to 12 cycles. Researchers report that each sample yielded at least 3 million CDR3-containing paired-end reads. TCRdb used MiXCR to reprocess the 5' RACE reads, holding one entry per CDR3 protein. The sample lists about 280,000 distinct CDR3 sequences, less than 30% seen once, with around 30% in the top ten. There are a few counts of this clonotype. Its specificity is unknown. Total RNA was extracted at no less than 6 micrograms per sample. Study results and limitations: Expanded clonotype changes were possibly confounded by unknown donor CMV status. Higher diversity and more naive CD4+ cells were features of long-lived donors, compared to aged donors.

Germline V CDR1 and CDR2: DFQATT, SNEGSKA (reference sequence). There are 14 residues in the CDR3. J was trimmed by 3 bases and V by 2 bases; bases with no gene match: 4. The sequence derives from a woman in her seventies in good health. V is TRBV20-1 and J is TRBJ2-5, with 9 bases lining up with TRBD2. Sequenced input: blood. CDR3 in DNA: TGCAGTGCTAGACTAGCGGGACCCGAAGAGACCCAGTACTTC. Residues: CSARLAGPEETQYF.